Below, 28 T cell receptor beta chains from the same sample are listed, as sequenced in a study of shared clonotypes between healthy human individuals. Data came from immunoSEQ multiplex PCR; TCRdb stores just in-frame clones and leaves some out. The repertoire holds about 960,000 clones, with 76% as singletons. Sample: memory CD4+ T cells sorted from blood. Subset denoted: CD45RA-negative fraction. All receptors come from a man younger than 30 in good health.

This clone was observed a few times. V usage is TRBV5-8 and J usage is TRBJ2-1, with D perhaps matching TRBD1 or TRBD2 (5 bases each). V lost 2 bases and J 4 bases, leaving 10 bases between the germline ends. Germline CDR1 is SGHTS and CDR2 is YDEGEE. The CDR3 sequence is 14 residues long. CDR3 coding DNA: TGTGCCAGCAGCTTTGAGGGGTCGTACAATGAGCAGTTCTTC. This sequence encodes CASSFEGSYNEQFF.

The J gene is TRBJ1-1, the V gene TRBV27; no firm D call. The V and J ends lost 3 bases and 5 bases respectively, with 10 bases between them. Germline V gene lookup returns CDR1 MNHEY and CDR2 SMNVEV (reference sequence). The CDR3 length is 13 residues. CDR3 residues: CASSFLGKTEAFF. The CDR3 DNA is TGTGCCAGCAGTTTTCTTGGAAAAACTGAAGCTTTCTTT.

As concerns this clone: At one boundary the junction diverges from the germline segment, which might be a read error. The CDR3 reads CASRLAGGSYNEQFF. The CDR3 nucleotides read TGTGCCAGCAGGTTAGCGGGGGGCTCCTACAATGAGCAGTTCTTC. V usage is TRBV11-2 and J usage is TRBJ2-1, with 10 bases aligning to TRBD2. This CDR3 is built from 15 residues. CDR1 and CDR2 (germline): SGHAT, FQNNGV.

This clone was detected a few times. Other nucleotide sequences from this sample produce the same CDR3. The CDR3 protein is CASSLNRDYEQYF. In DNA, the CDR3 is TGTGCCAGCAGCTTAAACCGGGACTACGAGCAGTACTTC. J is TRBJ2-7 and V is TRBV7-2; tentative D call: TRBD2 (5 bases). Trimming pared 2 bases from V and 3 bases from J, leaving 8 bases between. Germline CDR1 and CDR2: SGHTA and FQGNSA. The CDR3 consists of 13 residues.

Regarding this clone: Within the sample, other DNA sequences also encode this same CDR3. The gene calls are TRBV19 and TRBJ1-4; possible D gene TRBD1, 5 bases. Trimming shortened V by 7 bases and J by 0 bases, and 12 bases separated the two germline ends. The CDR3 covers 15 residues. Germline V CDR1 and CDR2: LNHDA, SQIVND (reference sequence). Written as DNA, the CDR3 is TGTGCCAGTACCCCCGGGGGGGCAACTAATGAAAAACTGTTTTTT. Residues: CASTPGGATNEKLFF. Based on the CDR3 plus reference TRBV19 and TRBJ1-4, the full variable domain is DGGITQSPKYLFRKEGQNVTLSCEQNLNHDAMYWYRQDPGQGLRLIYYSQIVNDFQKGDIAEGYSVSREKKESFPLTVTSAQKNPTAFYLCASTPGGATNEKLFFGSGTQLSVL.

The chain joins TRBV4-3 to TRBJ2-3; tentatively, D is TRBD2 (6 bases). Between the trimmed V and J ends, which lost 7 bases and 5 bases, there was a span of 13 bases. The CDR3 sequence is 13 residues long. The germline V gene has CDR1 LGHNA and CDR2 YSLEER. The CDR3 sequence: CASTGSGGDTQYF. CDR3 in DNA: TGCGCCAGCACCGGGAGTGGAGGAGATACGCAGTATTTT.

The J gene is TRBJ1-4, the V gene TRBV27; possibly TRBD1 for D (5 bases). The CDR3 has 15 amino acids. Trimming pared 2 bases from V and 7 bases from J, leaving 14 bases between. CDR1 and CDR2 (germline): MNHEY, SMNVEV (reference sequence). This CDR3 reads CASSLTPVGGEKLFF. CDR3 sequence (DNA): TGTGCCAGCAGTTTAACCCCCGTTGGGGGTGAAAAACTGTTTTTT.

To note about this clone: The sample holds other DNA sequences that translate to the same CDR3. This chain links TRBV7-2 with TRBJ1-5; D perhaps matches TRBD1 (5 bases). Between the trimmed V and J ends, which lost 2 bases and 4 bases, there was a span of 6 bases. The germline V gene encodes CDR1 SGHTA and CDR2 FQGNSA. The CDR3 sequence is 13 residues long. DNA of the CDR3: TGTGCCAGCAGCTTAAGGGGAAATCAGCCCCAGCATTTT. Translated, it gives CASSLRGNQPQHF.

This clone was detected once. V usage is TRBV9 and J usage is TRBJ2-3; 9 bases are shared with TRBD1. The junction had 5 bases not matched to a gene; V was cut back by 2 bases and J by 1 base. Per germline, CDR1 SGDLS and CDR2 YYNGEE. The CDR3 contains 16 residues. The CDR3 region has the DNA TGTGCCAGCAGCGTGCGGACAGGGGCCGGCACAGATACGCAGTATTTT. Protein: CASSVRTGAGTDTQYF.

V gene TRBV5-4 combines with J gene TRBJ2-3; TRBD2 aligns across 10 bases. This CDR3 comprises 17 residues. Germline trimming cut 4 bases from V and 2 bases from J; bases unmatched to any gene: 10. Germline lookup yields CDR1 SGHNT and CDR2 YYREEE (reference sequence). The CDR3 DNA follows: TGTGCCAGCAGCCCCAAACTAGCGGGACCTCTCACAGATACGCAGTATTTT. This encodes CASSPKLAGPLTDTQYF.

The V call is TRBV5-1, the J call TRBJ1-6; D gene uncertain. The germline V and J ends were trimmed by 3 bases and 6 bases, with 10 bases remaining between them. The CDR3 covers 14 residues. Germline CDR1 SGHRS, CDR2 YFSETQ. As DNA, the CDR3 is TGCGCCAGCAGCTACTCAGCCTTTAATTCACCCCTCCACTTT. Its translation is CASSYSAFNSPLHF.

The chain carries TRBV18 and TRBJ2-7; no clear D gene. Looked up from germline, CDR1 is KGHSH and CDR2 is LQKENI. The CDR3 has 15 amino acids. The V and J ends lost 0 bases and 0 bases respectively, with 9 bases between them. The DNA of the CDR3 is TGTGCCAGCTCACCACCCGCAGGTTCCTCCTACGAGCAGTACTTC. Protein product: CASSPPAGSSYEQYF.

Concerning this clone itself: This may be a read error: a much more frequent sequence differs by one nucleotide. Other DNA sequences of this sample code for an identical CDR3. The chain combines TRBV30 with TRBJ2-1; D tentatively reads TRBD1 or TRBD2 (5 bases each). Germline V lookup: CDR1 GTSNPN, CDR2 SVGIG (reference sequence). V gave up 3 bases and J gave up 0 bases, with 15 bases separating them. The CDR3 sequence is 16 residues long. CDR3 amino acids: CAWRSGTTVSYNEQFF. CDR3 DNA sequence: TGTGCCTGGAGGTCCGGGACGACAGTCTCCTACAATGAGCAGTTCTTC.

The V gene is TRBV7-9, the J gene TRBJ2-5; D is uncertain. Germline CDR1 reads SEHNR; CDR2 reads FQNEAQ (reference sequence). Trimming removed 5 bases from V and 5 bases from J, with 21 bases in between. There are 16 residues in the CDR3. In nucleotides, the CDR3 is TGTGCCAGCAGCGGCTTGGACGGGTTCTTTATGGAGACCCAGTACTTC. Amino acid sequence: CASSGLDGFFMETQYF.

The chain links TRBV6-6 to TRBJ2-7, with TRBD1 as a possible D gene (5 bases). The CDR3 loop spans 14 amino acids. CDR1 MNHNY and CDR2 SVGAGI come from the germline V gene (reference sequence). Trimming took 7 bases from V and 7 from J, leaving 20 bases between them. CDR3 amino acids: CASNSGPGAGEQYF. The CDR3 DNA follows: TGTGCCAGCAATAGTGGGCCTGGGGCTGGTGAGCAGTACTTC.

The chain has TRBV5-8 and TRBJ1-5; 9 bases match TRBD1. V gave up 3 bases and J gave up 4 bases; unmatched junction bases: 2. CDR3 length: 14 residues. Germline values: CDR1 SGHTS, CDR2 YDEGEE. CDR3 protein: CASSSGQGNQPQHF. Here the CDR3 DNA reads TGTGCCAGCAGCTCGGGACAGGGTAATCAGCCCCAGCATTTT.

On this clone itself: The sample contains more than one DNA sequence encoding this CDR3. The CDR3 DNA follows: TGTGCCAGCAGTTACGGGGGCTCTGGGGCCAACGTCCTGACTTTC. Amino acids: CASSYGGSGANVLTF. The chain joins TRBV6-6 to TRBJ2-6; D might be TRBD1 or TRBD2, each matching 5 bases. Per germline, CDR1 MNHNY and CDR2 SVGAGI (reference sequence). V lost 2 bases, J lost 0 bases, and 5 bases lay in between. The CDR3 consists of 15 residues.

The chain employs TRBV18 and TRBJ1-3; D is ambiguous. This CDR3 has 12 amino acids. Germline values: CDR1 KGHSH, CDR2 LQKENI. Deletions cut 3 bases from V and 4 bases from J, with 4 bases between. CDR3 sequence (DNA): TGTGCCAGCTCACCCAAGGGAAACACCATATATTTT. This sequence encodes CASSPKGNTIYF.

Ten or more counts support this clone. V and J are TRBV7-9 and TRBJ2-1; the match to TRBD2 covers 10 bases. The CDR3 sequence is 16 residues long. J gave up 3 bases and V 1 base, and 3 bases lay outside the gene matches. The germline V gene encodes CDR1 SEHNR and CDR2 FQNEAQ (reference sequence). The CDR3 sequence: CASSLGTSGYYNEQFF. CDR3 bases: TGTGCCAGCAGCTTAGGGACTAGCGGTTACTACAATGAGCAGTTCTTC.

The chain joins TRBV11-2 to TRBJ2-5; D is possibly TRBD2 (5 bases). The CDR3 spans 15 residues. Trimming removed 0 bases from V and 5 bases from J, with 13 bases in between. The germline V gene has CDR1 SGHAT and CDR2 FQNNGV. CDR3 nucleotide sequence: TGTGCCAGCAGCTTAGATCTTGGTCGAGGGGAGACCCAGTACTTC. Protein: CASSLDLGRGETQYF.

The chain has TRBV7-2 and TRBJ2-7; 7 positions agree with TRBD2. J lost 4 bases, V lost 1 base, and 10 bases had no gene match. Germline CDR1 and CDR2: SGHTA and FQGNSA. The CDR3 extends over 16 amino acids. The CDR3 region has the DNA TGTGCCAGCAGCTTAGGGACTAGTTCGGGTGGATACGAGCAGTACTTC. Its translation: CASSLGTSSGGYEQYF.

This chain connects TRBV7-9 to TRBJ2-6; D unresolved. The CDR3 totals 12 residues. The V end was cut by 2 bases, the J end by 7 bases, with 3 bases between. Germline loops: CDR1 SEHNR, CDR2 FQNEAQ (reference sequence). CDR3 residues: CASSLNANVLTF. The CDR3 DNA is TGTGCCAGCAGCTTAAACGCCAACGTCCTGACTTTC.

V gene TRBV10-3 combines with J gene TRBJ2-3; D unresolved. Trimming took 3 bases from V and 2 from J, leaving 18 bases between them. The CDR3 has 17 amino acids. Germline lookup yields CDR1 ENHRY and CDR2 SYGVKD. The CDR3 is CAISDSGLGGSTDTQYF. CDR3 DNA sequence: TGTGCCATCAGTGACTCTGGATTGGGCGGATCCACAGATACGCAGTATTTT.

The chain is built from TRBV5-1 and TRBJ2-1; D unclear. The CDR3 totals 14 residues. Germline loops: CDR1 SGHRS, CDR2 YFSETQ. V gave up 0 bases and J gave up 8 bases, with 12 bases separating them. The CDR3 DNA is TGCGCCAGCAGCTTGGCCCCCGACCGAGATGAGCAGTTCTTC. This sequence encodes CASSLAPDRDEQFF.

This clone occurred a few times. The chain is built from TRBV27 and TRBJ1-2; D not resolved. Germline assignment: CDR1 MNHEY and CDR2 SMNVEV (reference sequence). The V and J ends lost 7 bases and 1 base respectively, with 10 bases between them. The CDR3 covers 13 residues. The CDR3 region is CASTQTRNYGYTF. CDR3 DNA sequence: TGTGCCAGCACCCAGACTCGTAACTATGGCTACACCTTC.

The chain employs TRBV10-2 and TRBJ1-1, with 7 bases matching TRBD1. Germline CDR1 is WSHSY and CDR2 is SAAADI. V trimming: 6 bases; J trimming: 3 bases; junction bases outside the gene matches: 4. The CDR3 consists of 13 residues. In nucleotides, the CDR3 is TGCGCCAGCAGCCAAGGGGGCCACACTGAAGCTTTCTTT. Its protein product is CASSQGGHTEAFF.

The chain uses TRBV10-3 and TRBJ2-5; 13 bases match TRBD2. Germline V gives CDR1 ENHRY, CDR2 SYGVKD. V lost 8 bases, J lost 4 bases, and 1 base stayed unmatched. The CDR3 runs to 13 residues. CDR3 sequence reads: CAIGTSGAETQYF. The CDR3 DNA follows: TGTGCCATCGGGACTAGCGGGGCAGAGACCCAGTACTTC.

The chain links TRBV21-1 to TRBJ2-7. TRBV21-1 is termed a pseudogene. CDR3 length: 16 amino acids. CDR3 sequence reads: CASSKDGNGPNYEQYF. The CDR3 DNA reads TGTGCCAGCAGCAAAGATGGGAACGGGCCAAACTACGAGCAGTACTTC.